The 18 T cell receptor beta chains below were found in one sample sequenced in a study of blood T cells in healthy people across ages (dated by TCRdb to between 2015 and 2016). The library was made by 5' RACE. Sequencing was carried out with an Illumina HiSeq 2500. The second PCR ran for roughly 6 to 11 cycles and used a J-beta primer mix along with a sample-barcoded 5' primer. TCRdb ran its own pipeline on the public reads, namely fastp trimming at Q25 and MiXCR clone calling, and kept in-frame beta chains. When rows share a CDR3 protein, they turn into one entry using the most common DNA and genes. The sample table lists fewer than 800,000 distinct CDR3 sequences, approximately 25% of them with a count of one. The leading ten clones occupy just under 9.5% of the sample. This same sample was also taken into another study, of T cells of mothers and their children.

The sequenced sample was blood. Source of these receptors: a boy younger than 18 in good health.

The J gene is TRBJ2-7, the V gene TRBV28; the D call may be TRBD1 or TRBD2 (5 bases each). The CDR3 contains 17 residues. Germline CDR1 is MDHEN and CDR2 is SYDVKM. V gave up 3 bases and J gave up 0 bases, with 18 bases separating them. The CDR3 DNA reads TGTGCCAGCAGTTTCCTAACCGGGACGAGGAGCTCCTACGAGCAGTACTTC. Residues: CASSFLTGTRSSYEQYF.

This clonotype was counted many times. The chain links TRBV7-2 to TRBJ2-2; possible D gene TRBD2, 5 bases. The CDR3 contains 15 residues. Trimming shortened V by 5 bases and J by 5 bases, and 15 bases separated the two germline ends. Germline loops: CDR1 SGHTA, CDR2 FQGNSA. CDR3 amino acids: CASSLDRGSTGELFF. Here the CDR3 DNA reads TGTGCCAGCAGCCTTGACCGGGGTTCAACCGGGGAGCTGTTTTTT.

The chain links TRBV27 to TRBJ2-1; unclear D gene. The CDR3 is 13 residues long. CDR1 is MNHEY and CDR2 is SMNVEV in the germline V gene (reference sequence). V lost 6 bases and J 0 bases, leaving 6 bases between the germline ends. CDR3: CASRASSYNEQFF. In DNA form, the CDR3 reads TGTGCCAGCAGGGCTAGCTCCTACAATGAGCAGTTCTTC.

This clonotype was detected a few times. The chain carries TRBV7-8 and TRBJ2-7; TRBD2 agrees at 11 bases. Losses at the gene ends were 8 bases for V and 5 bases for J; bases not matched to a gene: 8. The CDR3 consists of 14 residues. Germline V gives CDR1 SGHVS, CDR2 FQNEAQ. The CDR3 reads CASAETSGVDEQYF. The CDR3 coding sequence is TGTGCCAGCGCCGAGACTAGCGGGGTCGACGAGCAGTACTTC.

This clonotype has more than one count but fewer than ten. The chain joins TRBV29-1 to TRBJ2-2, with TRBD2 as a possible D gene (5 bases). CDR3 length: 13 amino acids. Germline V CDR1 and CDR2: SQVTM, ANQGSEA. Trimming pared 0 bases from V and 7 bases from J, leaving 9 bases between. The CDR3: CSVEDLGDGELFF. The CDR3 bases are TGCAGCGTTGAAGATCTCGGGGACGGGGAGCTGTTTTTT.

This clonotype came up a few times. This chain connects TRBV3-1 to TRBJ2-7, with 9 bases matching TRBD1. The end of the DNA fits TRBJ2-1 better, so the J call may be wrong. Germline V lookup: CDR1 LGHDT, CDR2 YNNKEL (reference sequence). CDR3 size: 14 residues. CDR3 amino acids: CASRGTGKYNEQFF. In DNA, the CDR3 is TGTGCCAGCCGGGGGACAGGGAAATACAATGAGCAGTTCTTC.

In this sample, this clonotype turned up a few times. The chain joins TRBV2 to TRBJ2-2, with unresolved D. Per germline, CDR1 SNHLY and CDR2 FYNNEI. Trimming removed 8 bases at V and 3 bases at J, with 16 bases between. The CDR3 length is 15 residues. The CDR3 DNA sequence: TGTGCCAGCGGCGGTATTGTCGACTACACCGGGGAGCTGTTTTTT. This sequence encodes CASGGIVDYTGELFF.

This chain links TRBV7-9 with TRBJ2-7, with D perhaps being TRBD1 or TRBD2 (6 bases each). The germline CDR1 and CDR2 sequences are SEHNR and FQNEAQ (reference sequence). V was clipped by 0 bases and J by 6 bases, with 12 bases between them. The CDR3 is made up of 14 amino acids. The CDR3 protein is CASSLAGGSAEQYF. CDR3 sequence (DNA): TGTGCCAGCAGCTTAGCAGGGGGGTCCGCCGAGCAGTACTTC. Supplemented by reference TRBV7-9 and TRBJ2-7, the full variable domain reads DTGVSQNPRHKITKRGQNVTFRCDPISEHNRLYWYRQTLGQGPEFLTYFQNEAQLEKSRLLSDRFSAERPKGSFSTLEIQRTEQGDSAMYLCASSLAGGSAEQYFGPGTRLTVT.

J is TRBJ2-5 and V is TRBV7-9; D gene ambiguous. Matching the DNA end better, TRBJ2-7 makes the J call doubtful. Germline CDR1 SEHNR, CDR2 FQNEAQ (reference sequence). This CDR3 has 15 amino acids. The CDR3 loop is CASSLVDPFPYEQYF. The CDR3 bases are TGTGCCAGCAGCTTAGTCGACCCTTTCCCTTACGAGCAGTACTTC.

The J gene is TRBJ2-1, the V gene TRBV28, with 13 bases that match TRBD2. Germline V CDR1 and CDR2: MDHEN, SYDVKM. This CDR3 has 17 amino acids. V was pared by 6 bases and J by 0 bases, with 5 bases of the junction left unmatched. The CDR3 sequence is CASSLGLAGHSYNEQFF. CDR3 DNA: TGTGCCAGCAGCCTGGGACTAGCGGGGCACTCCTACAATGAGCAGTTCTTC.

This rearrangement joins TRBV29-1 to TRBJ2-1; D unclear. Trimming shortened V by 3 bases and J by 10 bases, and 10 bases separated the two germline ends. The CDR3 sequence is 11 residues long. Germline V gives CDR1 SQVTM, CDR2 ANQGSEA. CDR3 region: CSVDTGKEQFF. The CDR3 nucleotides are TGCAGCGTTGACACCGGCAAAGAGCAGTTCTTC.

The table lists this clonotype with a few counts. V is TRBV20-1 and J is TRBJ1-2, with TRBD1 as a possible D gene (5 bases). Trimming took off 6 bases at V and 4 bases at J, with 18 bases between the two ends. Germline V gene sequence: CDR1 DFQATT, CDR2 SNEGSKA (reference sequence). CDR3 length equals 14 residues. CDR3 loop: CSATLAGGVYGYTF. CDR3 sequence (DNA): TGCAGTGCCACCCTGGCGGGGGGAGTCTATGGCTACACCTTC.

In its sample, this clonotype was seen a few times. This sequence joins TRBV20-1 and TRBJ2-5; 10 nucleotides agree with TRBD2. The trim removed 6 bases at V and 3 bases at J, leaving 10 bases unmatched. This CDR3 region has 15 residues. In germline, CDR1 is DFQATT, CDR2 SNEGSKA (reference sequence). Written as DNA, the CDR3 is TGCAGTGCCCCCCCCGGAAGCGGGAGGGAAGAGACCCAGTACTTC. Its protein is CSAPPGSGREETQYF.

A few counts support this clonotype. The rearrangement links TRBV28 to TRBJ2-1, with 11 bases lining up with TRBD2. Trimming at V came to 4 bases and at J to 6 bases, leaving 8 bases not matched to a gene. This CDR3 spans 16 amino acids. In germline, CDR1 is MDHEN, CDR2 SYDVKM. As DNA, the CDR3 is TGTGCCAGCAGTTCACTAGCGGGAGCATTGGTCAATGAGCAGTTCTTC. Protein product: CASSSLAGALVNEQFF. Looking up the rest from reference TRBV28 and TRBJ2-1 gives the full variable domain: DVKVTQSSRYLVKRTGEKVFLECVQDMDHENMFWYRQDPGLGLRLIYFSYDVKMKEKGDIPEGYSVSREKKERFSLILESASTNQTSMYLCASSSLAGALVNEQFFGPGTRLTVL.

The chain links TRBV13 to TRBJ2-5; no firm D call. The length of the CDR3 is 14 residues. The V and J ends lost 1 base and 2 bases respectively, with 8 bases between them. CDR1 is PRHDT and CDR2 is FYEKMQ in the germline V gene (reference sequence). The CDR3 DNA reads as TGTGCCAGCAGCTTAGTTCTCCAACAAGAGACCCAGTACTTC. Encoded protein: CASSLVLQQETQYF.

This clonotype has only a few counts. The rearrangement uses TRBV6-2 or TRBV6-3 and TRBJ2-1; 8 bases are shared with TRBD2. Germline CDR1 MNHEY, CDR2 SVGEGT. V shed 5 bases and J 5 bases; nucleotides not matched to a gene: 14. CDR3 length: 17 residues. The CDR3 bases are TGTGCCAGCAGTCGCTATCTCGCTAGCGGGTACGACAATGAGCAGTTCTTC. Its translation is CASSRYLASGYDNEQFF.

In regard to this clonotype: Compared with germline, one end of the junction differs, possibly owing to a read error. The V gene is TRBV29-1, the J gene TRBJ2-1, with a weak D call TRBD2 (7 bases). Per the germline V gene, CDR1 is SQVTM and CDR2 is ANQGSEA. This CDR3 spans 11 amino acids. The CDR3 sequence is CSVVRGAKQSF. In DNA, the CDR3 is TGCAGCGTTGTCCGGGGGGCTAAGCAGTCCTTC.

V gene TRBV29-1 combines with J gene TRBJ1-4, with D unclear. CDR3 length equals 12 residues. Germline V lookup: CDR1 SQVTM, CDR2 ANQGSEA. V lost 6 bases, J lost 16 bases, and 21 bases lay in between. This chain's CDR3 is CSVGDAFNRPFF. CDR3 nucleotides: TGCAGCGTCGGGGATGCCTTTAATAGACCGTTTTTT.